This T cell receptor beta chain derives from a study of T cells after yellow fever vaccination. The CDR3 is 13 amino acids. Trimming at V came to 5 bases and at J to 8 bases, leaving 8 bases not matched to a gene. From germline, CDR1 is SGHNT and CDR2 YYREEE (reference sequence). This clonotype was seen more than once but under ten times. A universal primer site and UMIs were added as TCR cDNA was made by 5'RACE template switching. TCRdb re-called the 5' RACE reads through MiXCR, storing one row per CDR3 protein. The table shows about 26,000 distinct CDR3 sequences, with 4.5% occurring only once. The receptor was derived from a man aged 18 to 30 who received the YFV17D yellow fever vaccine. The chain carries TRBV5-4 and TRBJ1-2; 8 bases match TRBD1. Specimen: PBMCs, either bulk or a sorted T-cell subset (CD4+, CD8+, memory, or dextramer-sorted; not recorded which), collected on the day of the yellow fever booster vaccination. The CDR3, as DNA: TGTGCCAGCAGTCCAGCAGGGGGCGAGGGCTACACCTTC. Protein: CASSPAGGEGYTF.